This section outlines one T cell receptor beta chain sequence together with its context. Its antigen is unknown. This record comes from a study of T-cell memory formation after mild COVID-19. Study-wide results and caveats: Memory cells collected pre-infection included some clones that later responded, suggesting cross-reactive memory joined. Clones contracting day 15 to 85 were balanced CD4/CD8; later expanders leaned CD4+.

Germline V CDR1 and CDR2: MNHEY, SVGEGT. This CDR3 region has 14 residues. The V and J ends lost 2 bases and 2 bases respectively, with 9 bases between them. UMIs and sample barcodes were carried by the TCR alpha and TCR beta cDNA libraries that 5'RACE produced using constant-segment primers. Each CDR3 protein gets one entry after TCRdb re-called the 5' RACE reads with MiXCR. The table shows fewer than 250,000 distinct CDR3 sequences, with roughly 30% occurring only once. This sequence joins TRBV6-2 or TRBV6-3 and TRBJ1-1, with D hard to call. The sequenced sample was PBMCs or a T cell subset sorted from them (not recorded which). The source is an adult woman who had mild COVID-19 (a few samples of this study predate the infection). Cell type and time point are not known. Here the CDR3 DNA reads TGTGCCAGCAGTTACGCCGTGGCAAACACTGAAGCTTTCTTT. It translates to CASSYAVANTEAFF.